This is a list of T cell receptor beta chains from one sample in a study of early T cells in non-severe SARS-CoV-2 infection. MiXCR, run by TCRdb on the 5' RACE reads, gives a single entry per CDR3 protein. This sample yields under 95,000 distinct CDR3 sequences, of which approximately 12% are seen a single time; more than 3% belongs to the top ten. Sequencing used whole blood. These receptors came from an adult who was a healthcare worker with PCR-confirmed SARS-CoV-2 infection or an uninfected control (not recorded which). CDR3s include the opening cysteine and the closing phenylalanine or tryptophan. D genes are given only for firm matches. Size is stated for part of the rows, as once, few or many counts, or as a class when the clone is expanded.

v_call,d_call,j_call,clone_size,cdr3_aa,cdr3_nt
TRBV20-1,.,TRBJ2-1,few,CSARDHTAYNEQFF,TGCAGTGCTAGAGATCACACTGCGTACAATGAGCAGTTCTTC
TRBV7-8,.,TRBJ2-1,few,CASSLDTGAPPGEQFF,TGTGCCAGCAGCCTGGACACGGGGGCTCCGCCGGGGGAGCAGTTCTTC
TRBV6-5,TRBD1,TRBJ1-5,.,CASSRQGASNQPQHF,TGTGCCAGCAGTCGACAGGGGGCTAGCAATCAGCCCCAGCATTTT
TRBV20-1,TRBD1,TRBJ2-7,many,CSASTGTREQYF,TGCAGTGCTTCGACAGGGACGCGCGAGCAGTACTTC
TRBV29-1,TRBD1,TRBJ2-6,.,CSVEDPGQDSGANVLTF,TGCAGCGTTGAAGATCCCGGACAGGACTCTGGGGCCAACGTCCTGACTTTC
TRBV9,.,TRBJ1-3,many,CASSVDSPRSVSGNTIYF,TGTGCCAGCAGCGTAGATTCCCCTAGGAGTGTCTCTGGAAACACCATATATTTT
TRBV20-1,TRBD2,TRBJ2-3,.,CSAHTAGGLAEYF,TGCAGTGCTCACACAGCGGGAGGGCTAGCGGAGTATTTT
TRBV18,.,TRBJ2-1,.,CASSPTLGGYNEQFF,TGTGCCAGCTCACCAACCCTAGGGGGATACAATGAGCAGTTCTTC
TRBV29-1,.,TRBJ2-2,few,CSVEYGGTGELFF,TGCAGCGTTGAATACGGGGGAACCGGGGAGCTGTTTTTT
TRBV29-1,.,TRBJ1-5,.,CSVGRGAYQPQHF,TGCAGCGTTGGGAGGGGGGCCTATCAGCCCCAGCATTTT
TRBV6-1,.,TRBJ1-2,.,CASSDLSPRGYTF,TGTGCCAGCAGTGACTTGTCACCTAGGGGCTACACCTTC
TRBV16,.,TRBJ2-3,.,CASSQAQDGSDTQYF,TGTGCCAGCAGCCAAGCGCAGGACGGGTCAGATACGCAGTATTTT
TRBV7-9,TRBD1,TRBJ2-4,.,CVSSLGPTGQNIQYF,TGTGTCAGCAGCTTAGGACCGACAGGGCAAAACATTCAGTACTTC
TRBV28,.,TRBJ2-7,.,CASGPASAPRHEQYF,TGTGCCAGCGGACCTGCCTCTGCTCCTCGACACGAGCAGTACTTC
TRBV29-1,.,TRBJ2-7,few,CSAGGKGTYEQYF,TGCAGCGCCGGGGGTAAAGGGACCTACGAGCAGTACTTC
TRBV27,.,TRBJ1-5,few,CASSLIGGSNQPQHF,TGTGCCAGCAGTTTAATCGGCGGAAGCAATCAGCCCCAGCATTTT
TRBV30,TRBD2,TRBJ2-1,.,CAWSAGLAGVIEQFF,TGTGCCTGGAGTGCAGGACTAGCGGGAGTAATTGAGCAGTTCTTC
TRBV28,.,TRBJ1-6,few,CASSLGQGRKPLHF,TGTGCCAGCAGTTTAGGGCAGGGGCGGAAACCCCTCCACTTT
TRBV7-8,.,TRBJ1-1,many,CASSHYRALNTEAFF,TGTGCCAGCAGCCATTACAGGGCATTGAACACTGAAGCTTTCTTT
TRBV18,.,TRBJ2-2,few,CASSPYRQANTGELFF,TGTGCCAGCTCACCCTACCGACAGGCGAACACCGGGGAGCTGTTTTTT
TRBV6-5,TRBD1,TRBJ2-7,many,CASSPTGTDYEQYF,TGTGCCAGCAGTCCAACCGGGACAGATTACGAGCAGTACTTC
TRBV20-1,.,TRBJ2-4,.,CSVPPFQKHIQYF,TGCAGTGTTCCCCCATTCCAGAAACACATTCAGTACTTC
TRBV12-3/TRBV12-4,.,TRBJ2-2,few,CASSFPPITGELFF,TGTGCCAGCAGTTTCCCCCCGATCACCGGGGAGCTGTTTTTT
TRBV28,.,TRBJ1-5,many,CASRQGMTSNQPQHF,TGTGCCAGCAGGCAAGGTATGACAAGCAATCAGCCCCAGCATTTT
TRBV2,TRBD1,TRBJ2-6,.,CASSELQGAGANVLTF,TGTGCCAGCAGTGAGTTACAGGGGGCTGGGGCCAACGTCCTGACTTTC
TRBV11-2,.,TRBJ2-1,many,CASSLGRRGFF,TGTGCCAGCAGCTTAGGGAGAAGGGGGTTCTTC
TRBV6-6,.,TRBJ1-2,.,CASSSLKGDYGYTF,TGTGCCAGCAGTTCCCTTAAGGGGGACTATGGCTACACCTTC
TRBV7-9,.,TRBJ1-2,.,CASSPLPGDPGYGYTF,TGTGCCAGCAGCCCCCTCCCCGGGGACCCTGGGTATGGCTACACCTTC
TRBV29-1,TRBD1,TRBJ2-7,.,CSVEWPGGDSSYEQYF,TGCAGCGTTGAATGGCCAGGGGGCGATAGCTCCTACGAGCAGTACTTC
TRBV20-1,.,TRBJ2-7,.,CSARDGTRAQYF,TGCAGTGCTAGAGATGGTACTCGCGCGCAGTACTTC
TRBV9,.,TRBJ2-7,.,CASSVASGGGIYEQYF,TGTGCCAGCAGCGTAGCTTCCGGGGGAGGTATCTACGAGCAGTACTTC
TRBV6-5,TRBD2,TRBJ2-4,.,CASSSGLAVGIAKNIQYF,TGTGCCAGCAGTTCCGGACTAGCGGTAGGAATAGCCAAAAACATTCAGTACTTC
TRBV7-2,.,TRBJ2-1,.,CASSLVPRAGNEQFF,TGTGCCAGCAGCTTAGTCCCCAGGGCGGGGAATGAGCAGTTCTTC
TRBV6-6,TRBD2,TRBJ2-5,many,CASSPSSGMTETQYF,TGTGCCAGCAGCCCTTCTAGCGGGATGACGGAGACCCAGTACTTC
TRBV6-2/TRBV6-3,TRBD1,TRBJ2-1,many,CASTQTGEREQFF,TGTGCCAGCACCCAGACAGGGGAGAGGGAGCAGTTCTTC
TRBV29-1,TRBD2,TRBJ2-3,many,CSTWGGVSDTQYF,TGCAGCACTTGGGGGGGGGTGAGCGATACGCAGTATTTT
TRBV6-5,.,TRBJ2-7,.,CASRRGGAKVSEQYF,TGTGCCAGCAGACGCGGCGGGGCGAAGGTTTCCGAGCAGTACTTC
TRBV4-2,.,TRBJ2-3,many,CASSQDKRGLWSPTDTQYF,TGTGCCAGCAGCCAAGATAAAAGGGGGTTGTGGAGCCCCACAGATACGCAGTATTTT
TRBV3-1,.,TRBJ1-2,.,CASSRQMGNYGYTF,TGTGCCAGCAGCCGACAGATGGGGAACTATGGCTACACCTTC
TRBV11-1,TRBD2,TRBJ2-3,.,CASSFPPTAGGADTQYF,TGTGCCAGCAGCTTCCCTCCCACAGCGGGGGGAGCAGATACGCAGTATTTT
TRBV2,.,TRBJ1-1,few,CASSPPEGEAFF,TGTGCCAGCAGTCCTCCCGAGGGGGAAGCTTTCTTT
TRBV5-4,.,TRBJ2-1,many,CASSLKSDEQFF,TGTGCCAGCAGCTTGAAGAGTGATGAGCAGTTCTTC
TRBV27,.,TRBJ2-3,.,CASSFAGQGTDTQYF,TGTGCCAGCAGTTTCGCGGGACAAGGCACAGATACGCAGTATTTT
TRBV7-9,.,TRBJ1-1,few,CASRSRAGGTEAFF,TGTGCCAGCCGCTCGCGGGCGGGGGGCACTGAAGCTTTCTTT
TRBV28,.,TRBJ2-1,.,CASSWVSSYNEQFF,TGTGCCAGCAGTTGGGTGTCTTCCTACAATGAGCAGTTCTTC
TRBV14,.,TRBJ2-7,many,CASSQDDLEYEQYF,TGTGCCAGCAGCCAAGATGATCTGGAATACGAGCAGTACTTC